The 19 T cell receptor beta chains in this list originate from one sample, sequenced in a study of identical twins. TCRdb called the 5' RACE reads again in MiXCR, with one record for every CDR3 protein. The table shows around 240,000 distinct CDR3 sequences, with roughly 10% occurring only once. The source material was memory T cells sorted from blood. These receptors originate from a man in his fifties in good health.

This clonotype was counted many times. The V gene is TRBV5-1, the J gene TRBJ1-6; TRBD1 might be the D (5 bases). CDR1 and CDR2 (germline): SGHRS, YFSETQ. The CDR3 length is 15 residues. V was cut by 0 bases and J by 8 bases, with 12 bases left in between. The CDR3 reads CASSLDGLGDSPLHF. For the CDR3, the DNA is TGCGCCAGCAGCTTGGATGGACTGGGGGATTCACCCCTCCACTTT.

The sample holds many counts of this clonotype. The CDR3, as DNA: TGTGCCAGCAGTGTGGGGATCTACGAGCAGTACTTC. This encodes CASSVGIYEQYF. This rearrangement joins TRBV6-1 to TRBJ2-7; the D is unclear. The CDR3 length is 12 residues. V lost 4 bases and J 3 bases, leaving 7 bases between the germline ends. In germline, CDR1 is MNHNS, CDR2 SASEGT.

This clonotype has at least ten counts. The V and J genes are TRBV5-5 and TRBJ2-5; D is possibly TRBD2 (5 bases). The germline V gene encodes CDR1 SGHKS and CDR2 YYEKEE (reference sequence). This CDR3 is 15 amino acids long. Deletions cut 4 bases from V and 4 bases from J, with 17 bases between. The CDR3 sequence is CASSPNPGMGETQYF. The CDR3 DNA sequence: TGTGCCAGCAGCCCGAATCCCGGGATGGGAGAGACCCAGTACTTC.

The genes are TRBV4-3 and TRBJ2-7; 9 nucleotides agree with TRBD2. In germline, CDR1 is LGHNA, CDR2 YSLEER. CDR3 length: 16 residues. Trimming at V came to 4 bases and at J to 5 bases, leaving 12 bases not matched to a gene. CDR3 in amino acids: CASSPSFAGGPHEQYF. Here the CDR3 DNA reads TGCGCCAGCAGCCCCTCATTCGCGGGAGGGCCCCACGAGCAGTACTTC.

This clonotype was seen a handful of times. The chain has TRBV28 and TRBJ2-1; no definite D call. The CDR3 contains 15 residues. In germline, CDR1 is MDHEN, CDR2 SYDVKM. Trimming removed 6 bases from V and 0 bases from J, with 12 bases in between. The CDR3: CASRPVISSYNEQFF. In DNA form, the CDR3 reads TGTGCCAGCAGACCCGTAATAAGCTCCTACAATGAGCAGTTCTTC. Combining the CDR3 with reference TRBV28 and TRBJ2-1 gives the whole variable domain DVKVTQSSRYLVKRTGEKVFLECVQDMDHENMFWYRQDPGLGLRLIYFSYDVKMKEKGDIPEGYSVSREKKERFSLILESASTNQTSMYLCASRPVISSYNEQFFGPGTRLTVL.

In its sample, this clonotype was seen many times. The chain combines TRBV20-1 with TRBJ2-1; the D gene is possibly TRBD2 (6 bases). Germline V gives CDR1 DFQATT, CDR2 SNEGSKA (reference sequence). V was pared by 6 bases and J by 6 bases, with 21 bases between. CDR3 size: 15 residues. Written as DNA, the CDR3 is TGCAGTGCCCGCGGTGGGACTCGACGAAGCAATGAGCAGTTCTTC. Translated: CSARGGTRRSNEQFF.

V and J are TRBV9 and TRBJ2-5, with TRBD1 matching over 8 bases. The V and J ends lost 4 bases and 1 base, in that order; junction bases with no gene match: 6. This CDR3 region has 15 residues. Germline V gene sequence: CDR1 SGDLS, CDR2 YYNGEE. The CDR3 loop reads CASSTHGQGQETQYF. As DNA, the CDR3 is TGTGCCAGCAGCACCCATGGACAGGGCCAAGAGACCCAGTACTTC. Drawing the rest from reference TRBV9 and TRBJ2-5, the complete variable domain is DSGVTQTPKHLITATGQRVTLRCSPRSGDLSVYWYQQSLDQGLQFLIQYYNGEERAKGNILERFSAQQFPDLHSELNLSSLELGDSALYFCASSTHGQGQETQYFGPGTRLLVL.

The chain has TRBV6-2 or TRBV6-3 and TRBJ2-7, with TRBD1 matching over 8 bases. The CDR3 runs to 14 residues. The trim removed 6 bases at V and 5 bases at J, leaving 9 bases unmatched. Looked up from germline, CDR1 is MNHEY and CDR2 is SVGEGT. The CDR3 reads CASSETGVAHEQYF. The CDR3 nucleotides read TGTGCCAGCAGCGAGACAGGGGTAGCCCACGAGCAGTACTTC.

The chain recombines TRBV6-2 or TRBV6-3 with TRBJ2-5; TRBD2 agrees at 10 bases. There are 18 residues in the CDR3. The V and J ends lost 0 bases and 5 bases, in that order; junction bases with no gene match: 12. Germline V CDR1 and CDR2: MNHEY, SVGEGT. The CDR3 loop is CASSYSRQLAGKEETQYF. As DNA, the CDR3 is TGTGCCAGCAGTTACTCGCGGCAACTAGCGGGAAAGGAGGAGACCCAGTACTTC.

This clonotype was seen only a few times. The chain is built from TRBV10-3 and TRBJ2-2; 8 nucleotides line up with TRBD1. After removal of 5 bases from V and 4 bases from J, the junction contained 12 bases not matched to a gene. The CDR3 totals 17 residues. Germline CDR1 and CDR2: ENHRY and SYGVKD. CDR3 coding DNA: TGTGCCATCAGTCCGTTACCAGGACAGGGAGTCACCGGGGAGCTGTTTTTT. It is translated as CAISPLPGQGVTGELFF.

This clonotype was detected ten times or more. The rearrangement joins TRBV20-1 to TRBJ2-1, with 8 bases that match TRBD2. Germline CDR1 and CDR2: DFQATT and SNEGSKA (reference sequence). The trim removed 5 bases at V and 0 bases at J, leaving 3 bases unmatched. The CDR3 consists of 14 residues. As DNA, the CDR3 is TGCAGTGCTCTGAGCGGGGGCTCCTACAATGAGCAGTTCTTC. It yields the protein CSALSGGSYNEQFF.

This clonotype was recorded a few times. This chain links TRBV20-1 with TRBJ2-7; unclear D gene. Per the germline V gene, CDR1 is DFQATT and CDR2 is SNEGSKA (reference sequence). The CDR3 extends over 13 amino acids. V lost 6 bases, J lost 0 bases, and 12 bases lay in between. The CDR3 DNA sequence: TGCAGTGCGGAGACAAGGGACTCCTACGAGCAGTACTTC. Protein product: CSAETRDSYEQYF.

This clonotype was seen many times. This chain links TRBV5-1 with TRBJ1-1, with no clear D. V shed 2 bases and J shed 1 base, with 24 bases lying between them. Per the germline V gene, CDR1 is SGHRS and CDR2 is YFSETQ. This CDR3 region has 19 residues. CDR3 DNA: TGCGCCAGCAGCTTTATGTCCAGGTGGTCGGGAATACCGAACACTGAAGCTTTCTTT. It specifies CASSFMSRWSGIPNTEAFF.

In its sample, this clonotype was seen a few times. The chain carries TRBV6-1 and TRBJ1-5; D is uncertain. The CDR3 totals 12 residues. Trimming stripped 1 base from V and 7 bases from J, with 5 bases between. Per germline, CDR1 MNHNS and CDR2 SASEGT. CDR3 nucleotides: TGTGCCAGCAGTGAAGGTTGGCAGCCCCAGCATTTT. Residues: CASSEGWQPQHF.

The table lists this clonotype with a few counts. This chain connects TRBV11-2 to TRBJ2-7; D tentatively reads TRBD1 or TRBD2 (5 bases each). The CDR3 consists of 14 residues. V was trimmed by 5 bases and J by 3 bases, leaving 14 bases between them. Per the germline V gene, CDR1 is SGHAT and CDR2 is FQNNGV. CDR3 protein: CASSPRDGVYEQYF. DNA of the CDR3: TGTGCCAGCAGCCCCCGGGACGGAGTCTACGAGCAGTACTTC.

The chain has TRBV3-1 and TRBJ1-2; the match to TRBD1 covers 10 bases. V was clipped by 1 base and J by 7 bases; unmatched bases: 0. Germline V CDR1 and CDR2: LGHDT, YNNKEL (reference sequence). The CDR3 runs 13 residues. The CDR3 reads CASSQGTGGGYTF. The CDR3 coding sequence is TGTGCCAGCAGCCAAGGGACAGGGGGTGGCTACACCTTC.

This clonotype was recorded a few times. This chain uses TRBV5-1 with TRBJ1-2; D is ambiguous. Germline-derived CDR1 and CDR2 are SGHRS and YFSETQ. CDR3 length: 13 amino acids. Between the trimmed V and J ends, which lost 4 bases and 4 bases, there was a span of 11 bases. Here the CDR3 DNA reads TGCGCCAGCAGCGTGGAGAGCTTCTATGGCTACACCTTC. This gives the protein CASSVESFYGYTF.

In regard to this clonotype: A read error may explain this, as a much larger clone is one base away. Because the CDR3 is missing its conserved closing phenylalanine or tryptophan, this is likely a read error. The rearrangement links TRBV6-1 to TRBJ1-6; TRBD1 aligns across 9 bases. The CDR3 spans 14 residues. Germline lookup yields CDR1 MNHNS and CDR2 SASEGT. J lost 14 bases, V lost 6 bases, and 11 bases had no gene match. CDR3 in DNA: TGTGCCAGCAGAGACCCAACAGGGGGCCCAACCCTCCACTAT. Its translation: CASRDPTGGPTLHY.

The chain uses TRBV27 and TRBJ2-7, with 9 nucleotides matching TRBD1. Germline assignment: CDR1 MNHEY and CDR2 SMNVEV (reference sequence). The CDR3 has 15 amino acids. The V and J ends lost 5 bases and 2 bases, in that order; junction bases with no gene match: 7. The CDR3 here is CASSLEQGAPYEQYF. The DNA for the CDR3 is TGTGCCAGCAGTCTTGAACAGGGGGCGCCCTACGAGCAGTACTTC.